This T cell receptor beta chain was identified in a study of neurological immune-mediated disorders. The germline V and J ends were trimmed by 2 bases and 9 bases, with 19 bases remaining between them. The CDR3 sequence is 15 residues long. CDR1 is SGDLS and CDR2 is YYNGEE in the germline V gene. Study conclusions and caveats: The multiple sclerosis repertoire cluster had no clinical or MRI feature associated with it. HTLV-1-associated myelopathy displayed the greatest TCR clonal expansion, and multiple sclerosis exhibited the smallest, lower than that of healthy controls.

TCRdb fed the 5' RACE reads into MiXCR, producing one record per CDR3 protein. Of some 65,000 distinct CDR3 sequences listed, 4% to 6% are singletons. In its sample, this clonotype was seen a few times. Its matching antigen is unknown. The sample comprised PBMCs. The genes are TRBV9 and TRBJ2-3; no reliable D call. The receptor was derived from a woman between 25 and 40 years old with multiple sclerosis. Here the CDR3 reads CASSVIGQDLTTQYF. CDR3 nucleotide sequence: TGTGCCAGCAGCGTCATAGGTCAGGATCTCACAACGCAGTATTTT.